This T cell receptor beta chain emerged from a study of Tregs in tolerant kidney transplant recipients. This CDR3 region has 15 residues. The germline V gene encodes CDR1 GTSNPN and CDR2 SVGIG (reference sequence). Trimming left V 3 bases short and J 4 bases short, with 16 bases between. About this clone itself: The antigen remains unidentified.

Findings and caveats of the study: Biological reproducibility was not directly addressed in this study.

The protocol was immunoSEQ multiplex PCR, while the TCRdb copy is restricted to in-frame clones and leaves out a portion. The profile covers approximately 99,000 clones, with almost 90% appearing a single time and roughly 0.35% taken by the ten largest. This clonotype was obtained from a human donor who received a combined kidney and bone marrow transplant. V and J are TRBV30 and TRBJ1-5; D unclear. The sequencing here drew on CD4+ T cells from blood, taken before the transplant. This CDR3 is CAWSAPGRKNQPQHF. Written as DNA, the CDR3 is TGTGCCTGGAGCGCCCCGGGGAGGAAGAATCAGCCCCAGCATTTT.